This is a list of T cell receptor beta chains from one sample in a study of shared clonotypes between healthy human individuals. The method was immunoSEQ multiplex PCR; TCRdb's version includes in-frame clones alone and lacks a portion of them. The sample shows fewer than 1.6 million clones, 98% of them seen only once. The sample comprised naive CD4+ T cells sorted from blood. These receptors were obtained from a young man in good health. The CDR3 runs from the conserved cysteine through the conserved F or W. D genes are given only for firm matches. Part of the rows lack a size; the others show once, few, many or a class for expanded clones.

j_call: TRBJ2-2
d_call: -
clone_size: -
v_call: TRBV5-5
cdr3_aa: CASSLEAVAGELFF
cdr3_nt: TGTGCCAGCAGCTTAGAGGCAGTCGCCGGGGAGCTGTTTTTT

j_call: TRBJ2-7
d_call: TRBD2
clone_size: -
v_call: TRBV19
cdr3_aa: CASSMSLAGDEQYF
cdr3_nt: TGTGCCAGTAGTATGTCACTAGCGGGAGACGAGCAGTACTTC

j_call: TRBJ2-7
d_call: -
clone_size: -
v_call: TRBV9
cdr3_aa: CASSVAQQGVHEQYF
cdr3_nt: TGTGCCAGCAGCGTAGCTCAACAGGGAGTCCACGAGCAGTACTTC

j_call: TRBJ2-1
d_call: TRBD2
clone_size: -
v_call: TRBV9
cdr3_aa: CASSVLAGYNEQFF
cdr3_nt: TGTGCCAGCAGCGTACTAGCGGGGTACAATGAGCAGTTCTTC

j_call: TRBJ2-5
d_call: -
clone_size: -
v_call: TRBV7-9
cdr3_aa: CASSLFLKHGETQYF
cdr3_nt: TGTGCCAGCAGCTTATTCCTCAAGCACGGAGAGACCCAGTACTTC

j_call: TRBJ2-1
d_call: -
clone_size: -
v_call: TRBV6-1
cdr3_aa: CASSEVRTDYNEQFF
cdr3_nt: TGTGCCAGCAGCGAAGTTCGGACGGACTACAATGAGCAGTTCTTC

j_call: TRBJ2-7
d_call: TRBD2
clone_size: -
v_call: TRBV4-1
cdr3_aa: CASSLGLAAPYEQYF
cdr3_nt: TGCGCCAGCAGCCTGGGACTAGCGGCCCCCTACGAGCAGTACTTC

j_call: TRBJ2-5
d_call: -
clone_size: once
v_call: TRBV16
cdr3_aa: CASSPGKMAGFVETQYF
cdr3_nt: TGTGCCAGCAGCCCAGGAAAAATGGCAGGGTTTGTGGAGACCCAGTACTTC

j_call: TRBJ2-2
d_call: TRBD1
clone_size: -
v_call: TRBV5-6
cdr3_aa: CASSLQWGQGFTGELFF
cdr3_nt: TGTGCCAGCAGCTTGCAATGGGGACAGGGTTTCACCGGGGAGCTGTTTTTT

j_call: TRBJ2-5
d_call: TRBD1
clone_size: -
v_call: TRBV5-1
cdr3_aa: CASSRDSQQETQYF
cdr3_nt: TGCGCCAGCAGCCGGGACAGTCAACAAGAGACCCAGTACTTC

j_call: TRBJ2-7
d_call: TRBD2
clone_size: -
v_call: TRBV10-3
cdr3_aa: CAISVKAGGSSYEQYF
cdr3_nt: TGTGCCATCAGTGTCAAAGCGGGAGGGAGCTCCTACGAGCAGTACTTC

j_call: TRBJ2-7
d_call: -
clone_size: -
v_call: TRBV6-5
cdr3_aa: CASSYSGGTASSEQYF
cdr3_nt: TGTGCCAGCAGTTACAGTGGGGGGACAGCGTCCTCCGAGCAGTACTTC

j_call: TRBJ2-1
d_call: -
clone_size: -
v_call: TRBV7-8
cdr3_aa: CAISGNEQFF
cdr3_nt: TGTGCCATTTCGGGTAATGAGCAGTTCTTC

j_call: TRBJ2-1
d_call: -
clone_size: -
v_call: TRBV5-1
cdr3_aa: CASSSLQGWNEQFF
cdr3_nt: TGCGCCAGCAGCTCCCTACAGGGTTGGAATGAGCAGTTCTTC

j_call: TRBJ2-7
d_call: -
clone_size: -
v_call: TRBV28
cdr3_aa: CASSSIGTWYF
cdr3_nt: TGTGCCAGCAGTTCAATTGGAACGTGGTACTTC

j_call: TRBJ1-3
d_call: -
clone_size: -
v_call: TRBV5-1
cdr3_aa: CASSLRSATTKSSGNTIYF
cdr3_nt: TGCGCCAGCAGCTTGAGGTCCGCGACAACTAAGAGCTCTGGAAACACCATATATTTT

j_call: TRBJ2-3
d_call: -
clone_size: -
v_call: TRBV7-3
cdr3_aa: CASSLGRDTDTQYF
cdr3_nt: TGTGCCAGCAGCTTAGGTCGGGACACAGATACGCAGTATTTT

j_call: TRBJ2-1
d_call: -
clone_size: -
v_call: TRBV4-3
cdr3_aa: CASSPSPPGASYNEQFF
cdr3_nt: TGCGCCAGCAGCCCAAGCCCCCCAGGGGCCTCCTACAATGAGCAGTTCTTC

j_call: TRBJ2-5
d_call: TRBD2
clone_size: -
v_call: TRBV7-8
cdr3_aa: CASSLAGTSGSWETQYF
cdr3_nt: TGTGCCAGCAGCTTGGCCGGGACTAGCGGGAGTTGGGAGACCCAGTACTTC

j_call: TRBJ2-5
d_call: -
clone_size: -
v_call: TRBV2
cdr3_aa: CASSVEGETQYF
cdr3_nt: TGTGCCAGCAGTGTCGAGGGCGAGACCCAGTACTTC

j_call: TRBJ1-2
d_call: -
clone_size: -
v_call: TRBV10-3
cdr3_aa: CATGSANYGYTF
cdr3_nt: TGTGCCACCGGGAGCGCTAACTATGGCTACACCTTC

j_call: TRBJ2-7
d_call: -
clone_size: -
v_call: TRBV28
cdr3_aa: CASSYPAGLSYEQYF
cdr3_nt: TGTGCCAGCAGTTATCCCGCGGGGCTTTCCTACGAGCAGTACTTC

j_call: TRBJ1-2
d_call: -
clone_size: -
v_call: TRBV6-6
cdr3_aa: CASSPQGYGYTF
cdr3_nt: TGTGCCAGCAGCCCTCAAGGCTATGGCTACACCTTC

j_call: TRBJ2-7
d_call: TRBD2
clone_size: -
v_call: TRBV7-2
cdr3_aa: CASTLTSGSYEQYF
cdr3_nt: TGTGCCAGCACCCTGACTAGCGGCTCCTACGAGCAGTACTTC

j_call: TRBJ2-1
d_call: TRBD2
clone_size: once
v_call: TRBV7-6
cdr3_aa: CASGGGSYNEQFF
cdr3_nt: TGTGCATCGGGGGGAGGGTCCTACAATGAGCAGTTCTTC

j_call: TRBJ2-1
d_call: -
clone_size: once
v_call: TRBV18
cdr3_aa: CASSNSQAALNNEQFF
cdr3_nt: TGTGCCAGCTCGAACTCCCAAGCGGCCTTAAACAATGAGCAGTTCTTC

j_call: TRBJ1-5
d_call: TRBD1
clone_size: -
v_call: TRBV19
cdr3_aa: CASSLGQGLYQPQHF
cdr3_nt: TGTGCCAGTAGCCTCGGACAGGGCTTGTATCAGCCCCAGCATTTT

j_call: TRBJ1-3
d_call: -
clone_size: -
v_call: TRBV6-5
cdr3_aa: CASSSTGSSGNTIYF
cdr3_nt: TGTGCCAGCAGTTCAACAGGTTCCTCTGGAAACACCATATATTTT

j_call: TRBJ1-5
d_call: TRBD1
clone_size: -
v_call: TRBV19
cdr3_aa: CASSITGTGSNQPQHF
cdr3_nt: TGTGCCAGTAGTATAACGGGGACAGGGAGCAATCAGCCCCAGCATTTT

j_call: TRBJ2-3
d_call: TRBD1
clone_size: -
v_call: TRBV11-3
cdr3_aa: CASSSGTGGANADTQYF
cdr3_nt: TGTGCCAGCAGCTCCGGGACAGGGGGCGCCAATGCAGATACGCAGTATTTT

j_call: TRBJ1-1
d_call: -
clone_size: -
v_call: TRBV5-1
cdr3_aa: CASSLAQNTEAFF
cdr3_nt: TGCGCCAGCAGCTTGGCTCAAAACACTGAAGCTTTCTTT

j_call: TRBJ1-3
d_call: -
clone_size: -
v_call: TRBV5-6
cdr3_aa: CASSFQDSGNTIYF
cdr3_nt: TGTGCCAGCAGCTTCCAGGACTCTGGAAACACCATATATTTT

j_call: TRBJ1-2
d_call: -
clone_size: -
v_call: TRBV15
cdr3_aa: CATSTPIAPGANYGYTF
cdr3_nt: TGTGCCACCAGCACGCCGATTGCCCCGGGGGCTAACTATGGCTACACCTTC

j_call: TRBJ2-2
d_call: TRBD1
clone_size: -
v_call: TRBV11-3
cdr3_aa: CASSSGQVPVGGELFF
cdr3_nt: TGTGCCAGCAGCTCGGGACAGGTCCCTGTGGGAGGGGAGCTGTTTTTT

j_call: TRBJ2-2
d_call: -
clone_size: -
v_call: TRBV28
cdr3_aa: CASTSWGAGELFF
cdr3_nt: TGTGCCAGCACCTCCTGGGGGGCCGGGGAGCTGTTTTTT

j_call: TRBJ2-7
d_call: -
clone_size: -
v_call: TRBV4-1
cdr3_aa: CASSHDSDSSYEQYF
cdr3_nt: TGCGCCAGCAGCCATGACTCCGATAGCTCCTACGAGCAGTACTTC

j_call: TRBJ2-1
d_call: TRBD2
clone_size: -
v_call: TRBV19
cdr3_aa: CASSLGQGGSGRANNEQFF
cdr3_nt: TGTGCCAGTAGCCTAGGACAGGGAGGTAGCGGGAGGGCTAACAATGAGCAGTTCTTC

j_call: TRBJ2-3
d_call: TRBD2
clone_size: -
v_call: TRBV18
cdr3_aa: CASSPLQGQAQLAGVDTQYF
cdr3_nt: TGTGCCAGCTCACCACTTCAAGGACAGGCGCAACTAGCGGGAGTGGATACGCAGTATTTT

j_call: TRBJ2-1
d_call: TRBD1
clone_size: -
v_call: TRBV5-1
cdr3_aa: CASRGTGVGINEQFF
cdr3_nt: TGCGCCAGCAGGGGGACAGGGGTTGGAATAAATGAGCAGTTCTTC

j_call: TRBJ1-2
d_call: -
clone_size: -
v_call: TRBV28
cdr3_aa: CASSLFGGLGGYTF
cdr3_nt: TGTGCCAGCAGTTTGTTTGGGGGGCTTGGTGGCTACACCTTC

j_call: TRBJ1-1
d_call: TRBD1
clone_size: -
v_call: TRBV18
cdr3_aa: CASSLDRVRNTEAFF
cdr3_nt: TGTGCCAGCTCCCTAGACAGGGTTCGGAACACTGAAGCTTTCTTT

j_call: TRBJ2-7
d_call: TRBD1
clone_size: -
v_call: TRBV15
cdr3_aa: CATSPWGTENAEQYF
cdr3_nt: TGTGCCACCAGCCCTTGGGGGACAGAGAACGCCGAGCAGTACTTC